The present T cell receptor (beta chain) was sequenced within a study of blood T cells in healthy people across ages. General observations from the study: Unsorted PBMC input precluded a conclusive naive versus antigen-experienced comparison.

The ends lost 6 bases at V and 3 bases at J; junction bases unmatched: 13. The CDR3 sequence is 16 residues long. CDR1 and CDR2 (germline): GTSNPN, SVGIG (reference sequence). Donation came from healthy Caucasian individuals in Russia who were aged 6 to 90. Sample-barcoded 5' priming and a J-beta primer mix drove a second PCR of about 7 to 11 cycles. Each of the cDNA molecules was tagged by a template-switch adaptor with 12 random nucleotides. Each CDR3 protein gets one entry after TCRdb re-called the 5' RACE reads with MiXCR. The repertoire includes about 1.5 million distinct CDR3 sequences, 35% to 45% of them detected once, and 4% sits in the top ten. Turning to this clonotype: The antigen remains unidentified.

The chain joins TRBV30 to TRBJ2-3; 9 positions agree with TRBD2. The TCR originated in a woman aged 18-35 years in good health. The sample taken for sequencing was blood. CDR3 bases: TGTGCCTGCCCGTTTTTCGGGAGCGGGGGGACAGATACGCAGTATTTT. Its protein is CACPFFGSGGTDTQYF.